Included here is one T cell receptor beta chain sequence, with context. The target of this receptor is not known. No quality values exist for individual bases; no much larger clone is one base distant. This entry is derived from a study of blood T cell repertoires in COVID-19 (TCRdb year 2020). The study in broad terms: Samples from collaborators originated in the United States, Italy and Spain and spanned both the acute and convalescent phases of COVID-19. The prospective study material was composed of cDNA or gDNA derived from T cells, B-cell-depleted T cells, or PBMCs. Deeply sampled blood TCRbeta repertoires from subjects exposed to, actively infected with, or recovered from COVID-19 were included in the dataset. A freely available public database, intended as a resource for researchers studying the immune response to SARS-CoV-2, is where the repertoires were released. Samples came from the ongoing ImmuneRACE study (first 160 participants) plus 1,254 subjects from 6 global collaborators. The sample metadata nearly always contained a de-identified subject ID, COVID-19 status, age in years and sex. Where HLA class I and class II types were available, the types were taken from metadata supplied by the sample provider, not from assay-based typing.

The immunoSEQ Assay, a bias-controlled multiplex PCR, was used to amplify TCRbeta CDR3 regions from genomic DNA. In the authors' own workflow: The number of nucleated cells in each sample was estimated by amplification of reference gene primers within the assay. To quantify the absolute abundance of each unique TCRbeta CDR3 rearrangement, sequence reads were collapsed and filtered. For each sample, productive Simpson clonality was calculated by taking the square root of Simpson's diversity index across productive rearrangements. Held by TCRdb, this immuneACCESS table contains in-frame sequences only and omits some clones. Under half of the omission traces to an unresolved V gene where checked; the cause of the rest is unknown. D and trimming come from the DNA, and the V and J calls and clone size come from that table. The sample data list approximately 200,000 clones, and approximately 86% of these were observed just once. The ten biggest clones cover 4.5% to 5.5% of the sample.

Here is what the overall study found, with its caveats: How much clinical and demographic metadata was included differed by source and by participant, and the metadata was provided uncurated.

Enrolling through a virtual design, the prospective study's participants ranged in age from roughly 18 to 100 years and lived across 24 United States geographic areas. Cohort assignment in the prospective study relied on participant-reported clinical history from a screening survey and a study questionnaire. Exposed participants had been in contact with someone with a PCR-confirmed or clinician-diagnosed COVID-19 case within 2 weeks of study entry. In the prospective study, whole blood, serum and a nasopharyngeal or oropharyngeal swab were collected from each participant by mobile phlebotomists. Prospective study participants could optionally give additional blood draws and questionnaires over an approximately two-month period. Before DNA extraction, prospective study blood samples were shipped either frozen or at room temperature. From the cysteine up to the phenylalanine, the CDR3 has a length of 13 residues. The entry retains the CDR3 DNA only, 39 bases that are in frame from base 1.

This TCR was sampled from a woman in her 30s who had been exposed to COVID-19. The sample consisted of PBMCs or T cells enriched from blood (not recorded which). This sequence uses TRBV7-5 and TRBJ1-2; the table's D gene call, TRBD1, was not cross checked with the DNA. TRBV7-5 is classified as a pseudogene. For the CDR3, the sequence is CARSYYRVRGYTF. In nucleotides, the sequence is TGTGCCAGAAGCTACTACAGGGTTCGTGGCTACACCTTC.